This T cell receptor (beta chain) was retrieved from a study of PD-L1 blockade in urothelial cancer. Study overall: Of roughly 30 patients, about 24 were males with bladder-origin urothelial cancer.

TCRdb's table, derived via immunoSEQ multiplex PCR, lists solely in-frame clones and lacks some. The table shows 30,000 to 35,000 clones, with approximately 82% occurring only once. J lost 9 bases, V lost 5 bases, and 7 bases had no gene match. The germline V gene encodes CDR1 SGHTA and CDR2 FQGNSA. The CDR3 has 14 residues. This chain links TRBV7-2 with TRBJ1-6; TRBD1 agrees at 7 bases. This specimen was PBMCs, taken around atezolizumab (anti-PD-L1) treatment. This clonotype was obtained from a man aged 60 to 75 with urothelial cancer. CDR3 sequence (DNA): TGTGCCAGCAGCCCCCGACAGGGCGGTTCACCCCTCCACTTT. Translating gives CASSPRQGGSPLHF.